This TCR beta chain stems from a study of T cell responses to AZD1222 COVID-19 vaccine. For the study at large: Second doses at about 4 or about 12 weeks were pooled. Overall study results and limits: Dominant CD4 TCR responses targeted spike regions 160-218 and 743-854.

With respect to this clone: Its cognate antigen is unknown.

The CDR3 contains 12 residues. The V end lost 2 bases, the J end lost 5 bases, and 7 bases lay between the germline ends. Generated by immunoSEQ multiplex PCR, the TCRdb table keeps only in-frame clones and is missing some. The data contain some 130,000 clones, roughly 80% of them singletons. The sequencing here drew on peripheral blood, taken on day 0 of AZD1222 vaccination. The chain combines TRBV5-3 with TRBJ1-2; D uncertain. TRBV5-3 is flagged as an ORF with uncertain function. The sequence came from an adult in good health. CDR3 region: CARSLEEYGYTF. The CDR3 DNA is TGTGCCAGAAGCTTAGAAGAGTATGGCTACACCTTC.